The rows below give T cell receptor beta chains drawn from one sample of a study of T cell repertoires in cytomegalovirus infection. TCRdb re-called the reads with MiXCR, one entry per CDR3 protein. The table has more than 250,000 distinct CDR3 sequences, 12% to 15% seen once. Sequences were obtained from PBMCs. Receptors were obtained from a human donor in good health (CMV status not recorded). Some clones in this sample may be carry-over from other donors' samples. CDR3s include the opening cysteine and the closing phenylalanine or tryptophan. A D gene is named only where the DNA matches it firmly. The size entry gives once, few, many or a size class.

>few|.|TRBJ2-2|TRBV7-9
TGTGCCAGCAGCTTAACCCCGCGAGGACGAAGGACCGGGGAGCTGTTTTTT
CASSLTPRGRRTGELFF
>many|.|TRBJ1-1|TRBV12-3/TRBV12-4
TGTGCCAGCCAAGACCGGACCGGGGGGACTGAAGCTTTCTTT
CASQDRTGGTEAFF
>many|.|TRBJ2-6|TRBV5-5
TGTGCCAGCAGACTAACTTCGACAGGATTAGTCGCTGTGGGGGCCAACGTCCTGACTTTC
CASRLTSTGLVAVGANVLTF
>many|TRBD2|TRBJ2-1|TRBV4-2
TGTGCCAGCAGCCAGGCGATGGCAGGACTAGCGGGAGGACAAGAGCAGTTCTTC
CASSQAMAGLAGGQEQFF
>many|TRBD2|TRBJ2-2|TRBV6-5
TGTGCCAGCAGTTACGAAGATTGGGCGGGTGGAGCGGGATCATCCGGGGAGCTGTTTTTT
CASSYEDWAGGAGSSGELFF
>many|.|TRBJ1-1|TRBV7-6
TGTGCCAGCAGCTTAGGCGGCAGGAACACTGAAGCTTTCTTT
CASSLGGRNTEAFF
>few|TRBD2|TRBJ2-2|TRBV15
TGTGCCACCAGGAGGGACCTAGCGGGAGTGGGCGGGGAGCTGTTTTTT
CATRRDLAGVGGELFF
>few|.|TRBJ2-3|TRBV28
TGTGCCAGCATGGCGTTGGGGGGGCAGTATTTT
CASMALGGQYF
>many|.|TRBJ1-2|TRBV29-1
TGCAGCGTGGACAGAGGGGGCTACACCTTC
CSVDRGGYTF
>many|.|TRBJ2-2|TRBV7-2
TGTGCCAGCAGTCGGGGACTTACCACCGGGGAGCTGTTTTTT
CASSRGLTTGELFF